These 10 T cell receptor beta chains originate from one sample sequenced in a study of T cells in Graves' hyperthyroidism and ophthalmopathy. Authors of the study amplified TCR beta CDR3 regions from RNA transcripts. Primed by the HTBI set, a first-round RT-PCR was run on the TCR CDR3. TCRdb re-called the multiplex PCR reads through MiXCR, storing one row per CDR3 protein. The table includes about 560,000 distinct CDR3 sequences, around 46% detected once. Input material: peripheral blood or thyroid tissue (not recorded which). These receptors all come from a woman aged 18-35 years with Graves' hyperthyroidism.

This chain connects TRBV20-1 to TRBJ1-6, with D unresolved. The CDR3 sequence is 11 residues long. The germline gives CDR1 DFQATT, CDR2 SNEGSKA (reference sequence). The V end lost 8 bases, the J end lost 7 bases, and 9 bases lay between the germline ends. The CDR3 nucleotides read TGCAGTTTAGGTGGAAATTCACCCCTCCACTTT. Protein: CSLGGNSPLHF.

Many counts were recorded for this clonotype. The V gene is TRBV7-6, the J gene TRBJ1-5; D possibly corresponds to TRBD1 (6 bases). V gave up 5 bases and J gave up 0 bases, with 14 bases separating them. This CDR3 has 16 amino acids. Germline V CDR1 and CDR2: SGHVS, FNYEAQ. For the CDR3, the DNA is TGTGCCAGCAGCACAGGGACTATGAATAGCAATCAGCCCCAGCATTTT. It encodes CASSTGTMNSNQPQHF. The variable domain in full, completed from reference TRBV7-6 and TRBJ1-5, reads GAGVSQSPRYKVTKRGQDVALRCDPISGHVSLYWYRQALGQGPEFLTYFNYEAQQDKSGLPNDRFSAERPEGSISTLTIQRTEQRDSAMYRCASSTGTMNSNQPQHFGDGTRLSIL.

V gene TRBV9 combines with J gene TRBJ2-2; D perhaps matches TRBD2 (6 bases). The CDR3 covers 17 residues. V gave up 4 bases and J gave up 3 bases, with 19 bases separating them. CDR1 and CDR2 (germline): SGDLS, YYNGEE. The CDR3 here is CASSLDRGTIYTGELFF. CDR3 bases: TGTGCCAGCAGCCTAGACCGGGGGACGATTTACACCGGGGAGCTGTTTTTT.

The rearrangement uses TRBV24-1 and TRBJ1-4, with D possibly being TRBD1 (6 bases). The CDR3 totals 14 residues. V gave up 7 bases and J gave up 7 bases, with 15 bases separating them. Looked up from germline, CDR1 is KGHDR and CDR2 is SFDVKD. The chain's CDR3 is CATSRGTRGEKLFF. CDR3 sequence (DNA): TGTGCCACCAGCCGTGGTACCAGGGGTGAAAAACTGTTTTTT.

The table lists this clonotype with many counts. The V and J genes are TRBV2 and TRBJ1-5; 8 bases map to TRBD1. The CDR3 consists of 14 residues. J was trimmed by 5 bases and V by 8 bases; bases with no gene match: 8. In germline, CDR1 is SNHLY, CDR2 FYNNEI. In DNA form, the CDR3 reads TGTGCCAGCCGATGGACAGGGAGCGATCAGCCCCAGCATTTT. Protein: CASRWTGSDQPQHF. The full variable domain, completed using reference TRBV2 and TRBJ1-5, is EPEVTQTPSHQVTQMGQEVILRCVPISNHLYFYWYRQILGQKVEFLVSFYNNEISEKSEIFDDQFSVERPDGSNFTLKIRSTKLEDSAMYFCASRWTGSDQPQHFGDGTRLSIL.

This clonotype has at least ten counts. This sequence joins TRBV10-2 and TRBJ1-4; TRBD1 aligns across 10 bases. This CDR3 is 15 amino acids long. Per the germline V gene, CDR1 is WSHSY and CDR2 is SAAADI. V gave up 4 bases and J gave up 8 bases; unmatched junction bases: 7. The CDR3 sequence is CASSVRGTGEEKLFF. The CDR3 coding sequence is TGCGCCAGCAGTGTTCGCGGGACAGGGGAGGAAAAACTGTTTTTT.

Concerning this clonotype itself: This may come from a read error, since a much larger clone is one base off. The J gene is TRBJ2-2, the V gene TRBV15; possible D gene TRBD2, 6 bases. This CDR3 spans 19 amino acids. CDR1 is LNHNV and CDR2 is YYDKDF in the germline V gene (reference sequence). CDR3 region: CATSSYLMLASSNTGGLFF. The CDR3 nucleotides are TGTGCCACCAGCAGTTACCTCATGTTGGCTAGCAGTAACACCGGGGGGCTGTTTTTT.

V usage is TRBV10-3 and J usage is TRBJ2-7; 8 bases agree with TRBD2. J gave up 0 bases and V 6 bases, and 1 base lay outside the gene matches. Germline lookup yields CDR1 ENHRY and CDR2 SYGVKD. The CDR3 runs to 13 residues. The CDR3 region is CAISGRDSYEQYF. In DNA form, the CDR3 reads TGTGCCATCAGCGGGAGGGACTCCTACGAGCAGTACTTC.

This clonotype was seen at least ten times. This CDR3 reads CSVEDRDRDFYGYTF. The CDR3 nucleotides read TGCAGCGTTGAAGATAGGGACAGGGACTTCTATGGCTACACCTTC. The rearrangement uses TRBV29-1 and TRBJ1-2, with 9 positions matching TRBD1. CDR1 SQVTM and CDR2 ANQGSEA come from the germline V gene. This CDR3 has 15 residues. V shed 0 bases and J 4 bases; nucleotides not matched to a gene: 6.

The chain carries TRBV7-6 and TRBJ2-7, with 9 bases fitting TRBD2. This CDR3 comprises 14 residues. Germline CDR1 and CDR2: SGHVS and FNYEAQ. With V trimmed by 0 bases and J by 7 bases, 4 bases remained unmatched. This chain's CDR3 is CASSLASGRREQYF. The CDR3 DNA reads as TGTGCCAGCAGCTTAGCTAGCGGGAGAAGAGAGCAGTACTTC.